Presented here are 27 T cell receptor beta chains from one specimen sequenced in a study of T cell changes during pregnancy in multiple sclerosis. The data were produced by immunoSEQ multiplex PCR, yet TCRdb's version contains in-frame clones alone and is incomplete. The table lists some 64,000 clones, over 80% of them singletons. The sample in question was peripheral blood, obtained in the first trimester of pregnancy. The receptor source for this set is a female donor in good health, enrolled as a control in a pregnancy study.

The chain links TRBV6-1 to TRBJ2-1; D not resolved. Trimming took off 5 bases at V and 5 bases at J, with 16 bases between the two ends. Looked up from germline, CDR1 is MNHNS and CDR2 is SASEGT. CDR3 length: 15 amino acids. Written as DNA, the CDR3 is TGTGCCAGCAGTACAACGAGGCCCTCTAACAATGAGCAGTTCTTC. Translation: CASSTTRPSNNEQFF.

J is TRBJ2-5 and V is TRBV7-8, with D possibly being TRBD2 (6 bases). Trimming cost V 4 bases and J 4 bases, with 16 bases left between them. The germline gives CDR1 SGHVS, CDR2 FQNEAQ. The CDR3 has 15 residues. The CDR3 protein is CASSSTAGSRETQYF. In DNA form, the CDR3 reads TGTGCCAGCAGCTCAACCGCGGGGAGCCGAGAGACCCAGTACTTC.

The rearrangement uses TRBV19 and TRBJ2-2, with TRBD1 identical over 7 bases. V shed 5 bases and J 7 bases; nucleotides not matched to a gene: 10. The germline gives CDR1 LNHDA, CDR2 SQIVND (reference sequence). This CDR3 has 15 residues. In nucleotides, the CDR3 is TGTGCCAGTAGTTTAGGGCAGGGGGTATTCGGGGAGCTGTTTTTT. It specifies CASSLGQGVFGELFF.

The chain combines TRBV7-9 with TRBJ1-3; D is uncertain. Germline values: CDR1 SEHNR, CDR2 FQNEAQ (reference sequence). With 1 base removed from V and 0 bases from J, the gap between germline ends came to 4 bases. This CDR3 region has 14 residues. The CDR3 sequence: CASSLGYSGNTIYF. CDR3 bases: TGTGCCAGCAGCTTAGGCTACTCTGGAAACACCATATATTTT.

The chain is built from TRBV4-3 and TRBJ2-3; D is possibly TRBD1 (6 bases). With 4 bases removed from V and 5 bases from J, the gap between germline ends came to 16 bases. CDR3 length equals 15 residues. Looked up from germline, CDR1 is LGHNA and CDR2 is YSLEER. CDR3 amino acids: CASSPQGRGIDTQYF. As DNA, the CDR3 is TGCGCCAGCAGCCCTCAGGGGAGAGGCATAGATACGCAGTATTTT.

This chain joins TRBV5-1 and TRBJ1-4; D not resolved. This CDR3 contains 13 residues. CDR1 is SGHRS and CDR2 is YFSETQ in the germline V gene. V was clipped by 6 bases and J by 4 bases, with 10 bases between them. Here the CDR3 reads CASTTGINEKLFF. CDR3 DNA sequence: TGCGCCAGCACCACCGGGATTAATGAAAAACTGTTTTTT.

The V call is TRBV13, the J call TRBJ2-2, with TRBD1 matching over 9 bases. The germline gives CDR1 PRHDT, CDR2 FYEKMQ (reference sequence). The CDR3 sequence is 15 residues long. With V trimmed by 5 bases and J by 1 base, 2 bases remained unmatched. The CDR3 protein is CASSPDRGNTGELFF. The CDR3 DNA reads TGTGCCAGCAGCCCGGACAGGGGGAACACCGGGGAGCTGTTTTTT.

This clone was observed a handful of times. CDR3 protein: CASSEQKQETQYF. CDR3 sequence (DNA): TGTGCCAGCAGCGAACAGAAACAAGAGACCCAGTACTTC. The V and J genes are TRBV11-2 and TRBJ2-5; no firm D call. The germline CDR1 and CDR2 sequences are SGHAT and FQNNGV. The CDR3 covers 13 residues. The germline V and J ends were trimmed by 5 bases and 2 bases, with 9 bases remaining between them.

This sequence joins TRBV6-5 and TRBJ1-1, with D uncertain. CDR3 size: 14 residues. Germline V gene sequence: CDR1 MNHEY, CDR2 SVGAGI. V was clipped by 4 bases and J by 5 bases, with 14 bases between them. The CDR3 reads CASSSATGGTEAFF. CDR3 nucleotides: TGTGCCAGCAGTTCCGCAACTGGAGGGACTGAAGCTTTCTTT.

The chain has TRBV5-1 and TRBJ1-2; TRBD1 matches 7 bases. CDR3 length: 15 residues. J gave up 5 bases and V 0 bases, and 7 bases lay outside the gene matches. Germline V CDR1 and CDR2: SGHRS, YFSETQ. CDR3 bases: TGCGCCAGCAGCTTGGCTCCGACAGGGAGGTATGGCTACACCTTC. It specifies CASSLAPTGRYGYTF.

This chain uses TRBV30 with TRBJ2-7, with D possibly matching TRBD1 (6 bases). Germline values: CDR1 GTSNPN, CDR2 SVGIG (reference sequence). The germline V and J ends were trimmed by 3 bases and 2 bases, with 20 bases remaining between them. This CDR3 has 16 residues. CDR3: CAWRPVTGTTAYEQYF. As DNA, the CDR3 is TGTGCCTGGAGACCCGTTACCGGGACAACCGCCTACGAGCAGTACTTC.

The chain combines TRBV5-6 with TRBJ1-1; possible D gene TRBD1, 5 bases. The germline V and J ends were trimmed by 4 bases and 2 bases, with 9 bases remaining between them. This CDR3 has 13 residues. Germline V gene lookup returns CDR1 SGHDT and CDR2 YYEEEE. CDR3 nucleotide sequence: TGTGCCAGCAGCGTTGACAGTAACACTGAAGCTTTCTTT. Translation gives CASSVDSNTEAFF.

The chain recombines TRBV6-5 with TRBJ2-1; 11 bases are a match to TRBD2. This CDR3 is built from 15 residues. The V gene end was trimmed by 7 bases and the J gene end by 4 bases; junction bases not matched to a gene: 6. Germline V gene lookup returns CDR1 MNHEY and CDR2 SVGAGI. DNA for the CDR3: TGTGCCAGCACCAAGACTAGCGGGGCTTACAATGAGCAGTTCTTC. Its protein is CASTKTSGAYNEQFF.

V usage is TRBV19 and J usage is TRBJ2-5, with 9 bases matching TRBD1. This CDR3 is 16 amino acids long. CDR1 and CDR2 from the germline V gene are LNHDA and SQIVND (reference sequence). V lost 7 bases to trimming and J lost 1 base; unmatched junction nucleotides: 10. CDR3: CASNTNRGLSQETQYF. The CDR3 DNA reads as TGTGCCAGTAACACGAACAGGGGGCTTAGCCAAGAGACCCAGTACTTC.

Of note for this clone: One end of the junction is discordant with germline, which a read error may explain. The rearrangement uses TRBV27 and TRBJ1-5; 7 positions agree with TRBD1. The V gene's germline CDR1 is MNHEY and CDR2 SMNVEV (reference sequence). The CDR3 sequence is 14 residues long. In nucleotides, the CDR3 is TGTGCCAGCAGTTTATCGAGGGGGCATCAGCTCCAGCATTTT. This codes for CASSLSRGHQLQHF.

The rearrangement joins TRBV7-9 to TRBJ1-6, with 8 bases matching TRBD1. Germline trimming cut 4 bases from V and 0 bases from J; bases unmatched to any gene: 8. CDR1 SEHNR and CDR2 FQNEAQ come from the germline V gene (reference sequence). The CDR3 length is 18 residues. The CDR3 region has the DNA TGTGCCAGCAGCTCGGATAAGACAGGGGTCTCCTATAATTCACCCCTCCACTTT. Its translation is CASSSDKTGVSYNSPLHF.

The CDR3 loop is CASSARQGADQPQHF. The CDR3 nucleotides are TGCGCCAGCAGTGCGCGACAGGGGGCCGATCAGCCCCAGCATTTT. This chain connects TRBV4-3 to TRBJ1-5; 10 nucleotides line up with TRBD1. This CDR3 contains 15 residues. The junction had 7 bases not matched to a gene; V was cut back by 6 bases and J by 5 bases. The germline gives CDR1 LGHNA, CDR2 YSLEER.

This clone came up once. The rearrangement links TRBV5-6 to TRBJ2-1, with 14 positions matching TRBD2. The germline V gene encodes CDR1 SGHDT and CDR2 YYEEEE. CDR3 length equals 18 residues. Trimming at V came to 7 bases and at J to 0 bases, leaving 9 bases not matched to a gene. Written as DNA, the CDR3 is TGTGCCAGCTGCTCCGGGACTAGCGGGGGCCTCTCCTACAATGAGCAGTTCTTC. Amino acid sequence: CASCSGTSGGLSYNEQFF.

This clone has a single count. V usage is TRBV5-6 and J usage is TRBJ1-2, with D hard to call. Germline CDR1 SGHDT, CDR2 YYEEEE. V was clipped by 4 bases and J by 1 base, with 14 bases between them. The CDR3 is 15 amino acids. The CDR3 loop is CASSTGVGVNYGYTF. CDR3 bases: TGTGCCAGCAGCACCGGTGTTGGAGTTAACTATGGCTACACCTTC.

The chain combines TRBV5-1 with TRBJ2-6; the D is unclear. The CDR3 loop spans 14 amino acids. Trimming took off 4 bases at V and 2 bases at J, with 7 bases between the two ends. CDR1 and CDR2 from the germline V gene are SGHRS and YFSETQ. The CDR3 coding sequence is TGCGCCAGCAGCCCGGTGGCTGGGGCCAACGTCCTGACTTTC. It encodes CASSPVAGANVLTF.

V is TRBV7-3 and J is TRBJ1-6, with 8 bases that match TRBD1. Germline assignment: CDR1 SGHTA and CDR2 FQGTGA. The CDR3 has 14 amino acids. After removal of 5 bases from V and 9 bases from J, the junction contained 6 bases not matched to a gene. This CDR3 is CASSKGQVGSPLHF. DNA for the CDR3: TGTGCCAGCAGCAAGGGACAGGTTGGTTCACCCCTCCACTTT.

V is TRBV5-1 and J is TRBJ1-6, with D unresolved. The V end was cut by 0 bases, the J end by 9 bases, with 10 bases between. The CDR3 consists of 14 residues. CDR1 is SGHRS and CDR2 is YFSETQ in the germline V gene. CDR3 bases: TGCGCCAGCAGCTTGGAAGCTGAGGTTTCACCCCTCCACTTT. This codes for CASSLEAEVSPLHF.

This chain connects TRBV7-3 to TRBJ1-2; D uncertain. Per germline, CDR1 SGHTA and CDR2 FQGTGA. There are 13 residues in the CDR3. The ends were cut back, 3 bases at V and 4 bases at J, with 9 bases in the middle. In DNA form, the CDR3 reads TGTGCCAGCAGCTTCGCAGGAACCTATGGCTACACCTTC. Amino acid sequence: CASSFAGTYGYTF.

This clone was detected only once. This chain uses TRBV4-2 with TRBJ2-1, with 7 bases identical to TRBD1. This CDR3 is 16 amino acids long. The ends lost 1 base at V and 8 bases at J; junction bases unmatched: 11. Germline CDR1 reads LGHNA; CDR2 reads YNFKEQ. The CDR3 region has the DNA TGTGCCAGCAGCCAAGTATATGAGGGGGCGGGCGATGAGCAGTTCTTC. Protein: CASSQVYEGAGDEQFF.

The gene calls are TRBV6-1 and TRBJ1-2; D might be TRBD1 (6 bases). Deletions cut 6 bases from V and 0 bases from J, with 17 bases between. Germline assignment: CDR1 MNHNS and CDR2 SASEGT. CDR3 length: 16 residues. CDR3 in amino acids: CASSESRTVPNYGYTF. Written as DNA, the CDR3 is TGTGCCAGCAGCGAATCTAGGACAGTTCCTAACTATGGCTACACCTTC.

J is TRBJ1-1 and V is TRBV29-1; a possible D gene is TRBD1 (5 bases). V dropped 7 bases and J dropped 0 bases, with 9 bases sitting between them. The CDR3 has 12 residues. Germline V CDR1 and CDR2: SQVTM, ANQGSEA. CDR3 region: CSAGGMNTEAFF. The CDR3 nucleotides read TGCAGCGCCGGGGGGATGAACACTGAAGCTTTCTTT.

V and J are TRBV7-2 and TRBJ2-3, with TRBD2 identical over 10 bases. In germline, CDR1 is SGHTA, CDR2 FQGNSA. The CDR3 covers 16 residues. V shed 5 bases and J 5 bases; nucleotides not matched to a gene: 10. The CDR3, as DNA: TGTGCCAGCAGCCCCAAGCGGGGGGGCCTGATAGATACGCAGTATTTT. Protein: CASSPKRGGLIDTQYF.